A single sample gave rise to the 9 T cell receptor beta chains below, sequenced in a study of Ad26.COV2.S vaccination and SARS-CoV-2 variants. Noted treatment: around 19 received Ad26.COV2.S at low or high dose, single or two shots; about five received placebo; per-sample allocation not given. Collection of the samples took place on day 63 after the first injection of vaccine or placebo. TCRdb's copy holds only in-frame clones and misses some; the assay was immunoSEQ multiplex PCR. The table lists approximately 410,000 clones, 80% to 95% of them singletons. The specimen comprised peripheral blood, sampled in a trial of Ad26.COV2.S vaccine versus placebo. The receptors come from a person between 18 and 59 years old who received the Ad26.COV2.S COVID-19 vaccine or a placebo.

CDR3 DNA sequence: TGTGCCAGCAGAGGAGGGGGCGCAGGGAGGACTGAAGCTTTCTTT. Translating it yields CASRGGGAGRTEAFF. The chain joins TRBV28 to TRBJ1-1; 7 bases are a match to TRBD1. This CDR3 spans 15 amino acids. Per the germline V gene, CDR1 is MDHEN and CDR2 is SYDVKM. Germline trimming cut 6 bases from V and 5 bases from J; bases unmatched to any gene: 12. Using reference TRBV28 and TRBJ1-1 for the parts outside the CDR3, the full variable domain is DVKVTQSSRYLVKRTGEKVFLECVQDMDHENMFWYRQDPGLGLRLIYFSYDVKMKEKGDIPEGYSVSREKKERFSLILESASTNQTSMYLCASRGGGAGRTEAFFGQGTRLTVV.

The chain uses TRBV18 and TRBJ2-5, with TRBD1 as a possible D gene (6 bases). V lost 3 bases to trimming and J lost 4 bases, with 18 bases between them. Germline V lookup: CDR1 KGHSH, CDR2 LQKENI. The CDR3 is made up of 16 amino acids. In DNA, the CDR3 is TGTGCCAGCTCACCCCAGACAGGCCACCGAGGAGAGACCCAGTACTTC. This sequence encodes CASSPQTGHRGETQYF.

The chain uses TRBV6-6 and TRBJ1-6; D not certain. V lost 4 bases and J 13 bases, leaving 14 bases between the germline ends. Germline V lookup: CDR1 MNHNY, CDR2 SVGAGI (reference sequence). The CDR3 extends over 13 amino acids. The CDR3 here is CASSSPHGPPLHF. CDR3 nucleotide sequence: TGTGCCAGCAGTTCCCCCCATGGTCCCCCCCTCCACTTT.

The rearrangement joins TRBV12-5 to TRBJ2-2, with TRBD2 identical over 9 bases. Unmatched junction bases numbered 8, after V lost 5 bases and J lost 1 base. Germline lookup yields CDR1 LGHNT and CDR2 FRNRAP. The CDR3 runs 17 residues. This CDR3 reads CASGLPTSGLNTGELFF. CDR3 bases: TGTGCTAGTGGTCTCCCCACTAGCGGGCTGAACACCGGGGAGCTGTTTTTT. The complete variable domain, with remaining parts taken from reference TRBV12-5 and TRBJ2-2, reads DARVTQTPRHKVTEMGQEVTMRCQPILGHNTVFWYRQTMMQGLELLAYFRNRAPLDDSGMPKDRFSAEMPDATLATLKIQPSEPRDSAVYFCASGLPTSGLNTGELFFGEGSRLTVL.

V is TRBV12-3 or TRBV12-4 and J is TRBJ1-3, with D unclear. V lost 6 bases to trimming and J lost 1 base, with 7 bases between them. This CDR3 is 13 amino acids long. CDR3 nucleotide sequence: TGTGCCAGCAGCGGACCTTCTGGAAACACCATATATTTT. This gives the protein CASSGPSGNTIYF.

CDR3 nucleotide sequence: TGTGCCAGCAGCTTGGGGGGGCAGGGTGGCTACACCTTC. Amino acids: CASSLGGQGGYTF. This chain connects TRBV7-8 to TRBJ1-2, with a weak D call TRBD1 (6 bases). V shed 3 bases and J shed 7 bases, with 12 bases lying between them. This CDR3 has 13 amino acids. Germline assignment: CDR1 SGHVS and CDR2 FQNEAQ.

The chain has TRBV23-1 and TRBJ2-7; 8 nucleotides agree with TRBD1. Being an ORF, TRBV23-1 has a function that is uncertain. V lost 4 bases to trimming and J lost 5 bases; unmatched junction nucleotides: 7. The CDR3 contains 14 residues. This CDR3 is CASSRTGFQDEQYF. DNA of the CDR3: TGCGCCAGCAGTCGGACAGGGTTCCAAGACGAGCAGTACTTC.

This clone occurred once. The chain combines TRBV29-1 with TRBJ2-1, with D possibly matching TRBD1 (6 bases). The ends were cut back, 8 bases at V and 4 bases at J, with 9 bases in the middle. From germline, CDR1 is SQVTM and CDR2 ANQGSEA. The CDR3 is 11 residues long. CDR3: CSTGHYNEQFF. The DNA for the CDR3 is TGCAGCACGGGACATTACAATGAGCAGTTCTTC.

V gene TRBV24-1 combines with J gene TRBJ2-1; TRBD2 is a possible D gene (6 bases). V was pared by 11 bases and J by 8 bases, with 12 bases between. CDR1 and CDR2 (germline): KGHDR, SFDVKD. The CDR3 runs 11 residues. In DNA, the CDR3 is TGTGCCATAGGAGGGGTGGATGAGCAGTTCTTC. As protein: CAIGGVDEQFF.